This TCR beta chain was sequenced in a study of CD8 T cells in Susac syndrome. Control patients had untreated stable or active relapsing-remitting multiple sclerosis by revised McDonald criteria. RNA in amounts of roughly 0.5 to 1 ug was reverse transcribed with random hexamers. TCRdb itself ran the immunoSEQ multiplex PCR reads through MiXCR, one entry per CDR3 protein. This sample has about 290,000 distinct CDR3 sequences, with 89% found just once. Sequences were obtained from CD8+ T cells from PBMCs. The TCR originated in a human donor with multiple sclerosis.

The CDR3 protein is CAWNLQGNQQYF. The CDR3 DNA is TGTGCCTGGAACCTACAGGGGAATCAGCAGTACTTC. The chain has TRBV30 and TRBJ2-7, with TRBD1 matching 7 bases. Looked up from germline, CDR1 is GTSNPN and CDR2 is SVGIG (reference sequence). The CDR3 contains 12 residues. Germline trimming cut 4 bases from V and 8 bases from J; bases unmatched to any gene: 8.